A single sample is the source of the 26 T cell receptor beta chains below, sequenced in a study of CD8 T cells in ankylosing spondylitis. MiXCR, applied by TCRdb to the 5' RACE reads, yields one record per CDR3 protein. The table includes about 130,000 distinct CDR3 sequences, around 9% detected once. Sequencing was performed on blood, either unsorted or a sorted T cell fraction (not recorded which). The receptors come from a male donor with ankylosing spondylitis or in good health (not recorded which).

This clonotype has at least ten counts. The V call is TRBV28, the J call TRBJ2-5; 12 bases are a match to TRBD2. Per germline, CDR1 MDHEN and CDR2 SYDVKM. Trimming cost V 6 bases and J 2 bases; bases outside gene matches: 10. There are 17 residues in the CDR3. CDR3 sequence: CASSTTSGRATQETQYF. The CDR3 coding sequence is TGTGCCAGCAGCACGACTAGCGGGAGAGCTACTCAAGAGACCCAGTACTTC.

This clonotype appeared many times. The gene calls are TRBV20-1 and TRBJ2-5, with TRBD2 identical over 10 bases. Germline CDR1 and CDR2: DFQATT and SNEGSKA (reference sequence). The ends lost 8 bases at V and 1 base at J; junction bases unmatched: 13. This CDR3 is 16 amino acids long. The CDR3 loop is CSYYRSGRSVQETQYF. DNA of the CDR3: TGCAGTTATTATCGTAGCGGGAGGAGCGTCCAAGAGACCCAGTACTTC.

This clonotype appeared many times. The chain carries TRBV5-1 and TRBJ2-3; a weak D match, TRBD2 (5 bases). The ends were cut back, 6 bases at V and 1 base at J, with 12 bases in the middle. CDR1 is SGHRS and CDR2 is YFSETQ in the germline V gene. The CDR3 totals 14 residues. The CDR3 DNA follows: TGCGCCAGCACCTTCCTGGGAGGCACAGATACGCAGTATTTT. Translated: CASTFLGGTDTQYF.

This clonotype showed up many times. The chain employs TRBV29-1 and TRBJ1-6, with D tentatively TRBD1 (5 bases). Germline CDR1 is SQVTM and CDR2 is ANQGSEA. The V end lost 7 bases, the J end lost 12 bases, and 19 bases lay between the germline ends. CDR3 size: 13 residues. The CDR3 region is CSARDGREVPLHF. The CDR3, as DNA: TGCAGCGCCCGGGACGGCCGCGAAGTACCCCTCCACTTT.

This clonotype was found many times. V gene TRBV11-2 combines with J gene TRBJ2-1; 11 bases align to TRBD2. Per germline, CDR1 SGHAT and CDR2 FQNNGV. With V trimmed by 5 bases and J by 3 bases, 18 bases remained unmatched. This CDR3 contains 20 residues. The CDR3 loop is CASSPSWGLAEKAHYNEQFF. The CDR3 coding sequence is TGTGCCAGCAGCCCTAGCTGGGGACTAGCGGAGAAGGCGCACTACAATGAGCAGTTCTTC.

This clonotype was counted ten times or more. The chain links TRBV28 to TRBJ1-2; TRBD1 aligns across 8 bases. Per germline, CDR1 MDHEN and CDR2 SYDVKM. The junction had 5 bases not matched to a gene; V was cut back by 2 bases and J by 3 bases. The CDR3 contains 15 residues. The CDR3 protein is CASSLGSGGDYGYTF. The CDR3 bases are TGTGCCAGCAGTTTAGGGTCAGGGGGCGACTATGGCTACACCTTC.

In this sample, this clonotype turned up many times. The V and J genes are TRBV10-3 and TRBJ1-2; D perhaps matches TRBD1 (5 bases). The CDR3 loop spans 15 amino acids. In germline, CDR1 is ENHRY, CDR2 SYGVKD. V gave up 2 bases and J gave up 2 bases, with 12 bases separating them. The chain's CDR3 is CAISEMGTENYGYTF. The CDR3 DNA follows: TGTGCCATCAGTGAGATGGGGACGGAAAACTATGGCTACACCTTC.

This clonotype has only a few counts. CDR3 in DNA: TGTGCCAGCAGCCAATCAGGGGGAAAAGAGACCCAGTACTTC. This sequence encodes CASSQSGGKETQYF. The rearrangement joins TRBV4-2 to TRBJ2-5; TRBD1 aligns across 7 bases. The CDR3 consists of 14 residues. V lost 2 bases, J lost 3 bases, and 3 bases stayed unmatched. The germline CDR1 and CDR2 sequences are LGHNA and YNFKEQ.

The chain links TRBV6-1 to TRBJ1-4, with 8 bases lining up with TRBD1. The CDR3 is made up of 14 amino acids. Germline V gene data show CDR1 as MNHNS and CDR2 as SASEGT. V gave up 4 bases and J gave up 7 bases; unmatched junction bases: 5. The CDR3 DNA is TGTGCCAGCAGTGGAAAGACAGGGGCTGAAAAACTGTTTTTT. It yields the protein CASSGKTGAEKLFF.

This clonotype was found many times. The CDR3 coding sequence is TGCAGTGCTAGTCCCCCTAGACTGAGGCAAGAGACCCAGTACTTC. Translated: CSASPPRLRQETQYF. The chain is built from TRBV20-1 and TRBJ2-5; D is unclear. This CDR3 has 15 amino acids. CDR1 and CDR2 from the germline V gene are DFQATT and SNEGSKA (reference sequence). Deletions cut 3 bases from V and 2 bases from J, with 16 bases between.

This clonotype was found many times. This chain links TRBV28 with TRBJ2-1; 8 bases match TRBD1. Germline CDR1 reads MDHEN; CDR2 reads SYDVKM. Trimming took 6 bases from V and 7 from J; bases not matched to a gene: 8. The CDR3 length is 14 residues. The CDR3 spells CASSPDWTGNEQFF. Written as DNA, the CDR3 is TGTGCCAGCAGCCCGGACTGGACAGGGAATGAGCAGTTCTTC.

This clonotype has ten or more counts. V and J are TRBV5-1 and TRBJ2-2; perhaps TRBD2 as D (5 bases). Between the trimmed V and J ends, which lost 4 bases and 1 base, there was a span of 11 bases. This CDR3 is 15 amino acids long. Germline V gene lookup returns CDR1 SGHRS and CDR2 YFSETQ. The CDR3 sequence: CASSVTRMNTGELFF. DNA of the CDR3: TGCGCCAGCAGCGTAACTAGAATGAACACCGGGGAGCTGTTTTTT.

This clonotype has ten or more counts. V gene TRBV9 combines with J gene TRBJ1-1; D remains unclear. Germline CDR1 and CDR2: SGDLS and YYNGEE. V gave up 0 bases and J gave up 0 bases, with 3 bases separating them. The CDR3 extends over 13 amino acids. The CDR3 is CASSVVVNTEAFF. The DNA of the CDR3 is TGTGCCAGCAGCGTAGTCGTGAACACTGAAGCTTTCTTT.

In this sample, this clonotype turned up many times. The chain recombines TRBV4-3 with TRBJ2-3; 10 nucleotides align to TRBD2. Germline CDR1 and CDR2: LGHNA and YSLEER. J was trimmed by 5 bases and V by 1 base; bases with no gene match: 0. The CDR3 has 14 amino acids. For the CDR3, the DNA is TGCGCCAGCAGCCAAGGACTAGCGGGAGATACGCAGTATTTT. Translating it yields CASSQGLAGDTQYF.

The CDR3, as DNA: TGTGCCAGCAGTTTCCGAGGGACCCTACCCTACGAGCAGTACTTC. Its protein product is CASSFRGTLPYEQYF. The gene calls are TRBV7-2 and TRBJ2-7; D is perhaps TRBD1 or TRBD2 (5 bases each). The CDR3 has 15 residues. Trimming stripped 6 bases from V and 2 bases from J, with 17 bases between. Looked up from germline, CDR1 is SGHTA and CDR2 is FQGNSA. The full variable domain, in which reference TRBV7-2 and TRBJ2-7 provide the parts outside the CDR3, is GAGVSQSPSNKVTEKGKDVELRCDPISGHTALYWYRQSLGQGLEFLIYFQGNSAPDKSGLPSDRFSAERTGGSVSTLTIQRTQQEDSAVYLCASSFRGTLPYEQYFGPGTRLTVT.

The chain joins TRBV18 to TRBJ2-3, with TRBD1 as a possible D gene (6 bases). The CDR3 runs 16 residues. The germline V and J ends were trimmed by 2 bases and 0 bases, with 12 bases remaining between them. The germline V gene has CDR1 KGHSH and CDR2 LQKENI. The DNA of the CDR3 is TGTGCCAGCTCACCAGTGGACAGCACTAGCACAGATACGCAGTATTTT. This gives the protein CASSPVDSTSTDTQYF.

This clonotype was seen at least ten times. CDR3 loop: CASSLRHVAYEQYF. The CDR3 DNA reads TGTGCCAGCAGTTTGAGACACGTCGCCTACGAGCAGTACTTC. V gene TRBV12-3 or TRBV12-4 combines with J gene TRBJ2-7; no clear D gene. This CDR3 is 14 amino acids long. Trimming stripped 3 bases from V and 2 bases from J, with 11 bases between.

The sample holds a few counts of this clonotype. The chain carries TRBV12-3 or TRBV12-4 and TRBJ2-1; TRBD1 matches at 8 bases. Losses at the gene ends were 5 bases for V and 4 bases for J; bases not matched to a gene: 7. The CDR3 consists of 15 residues. The CDR3 DNA follows: TGTGCCAGCAGTCCAAGGACAGGGAAATACAATGAGCAGTTCTTC. It yields the protein CASSPRTGKYNEQFF.

In its sample, this clonotype was seen many times. CDR3 amino acids: CASSRLAGGLYNEQFF. The CDR3 nucleotides are TGTGCCAGCAGTCGACTAGCGGGAGGCCTCTACAATGAGCAGTTCTTC. The chain is built from TRBV11-2 and TRBJ2-1; TRBD2 aligns across 13 bases. Germline values: CDR1 SGHAT, CDR2 FQNNGV. Germline trimming cut 6 bases from V and 3 bases from J; bases unmatched to any gene: 5. The CDR3 contains 16 residues.

Comment on this clonotype: This may be a read error: a much more frequent sequence differs by one nucleotide. The chain couples TRBV5-1 to TRBJ2-2; 13 nucleotides agree with TRBD2. This CDR3 has 17 amino acids. V was clipped by 7 bases and J by 5 bases; unmatched bases: 11. Germline CDR1 and CDR2: SGHRS and YFSETQ. CDR3 DNA sequence: TGCGCCAGCGGCTCCAGGACTAGCGGGAGCAGTACCGGGGAGCTGTTTTTT. This translates into CASGSRTSGSSTGELFF.

This clonotype was detected ten times or more. The J gene is TRBJ2-5, the V gene TRBV7-2; 7 bases are shared with TRBD2. Germline V gene data show CDR1 as SGHTA and CDR2 as FQGNSA. The length of the CDR3 is 12 residues. Losses at the gene ends were 5 bases for V and 10 bases for J; bases not matched to a gene: 7. CDR3 residues: CASSTLGRDQYF. The CDR3 coding sequence is TGTGCCAGCAGCACCCTGGGGAGGGACCAGTACTTC.

This clonotype was seen repeatedly, ten times or more. CDR3 protein: CSASSGSLADTDTQYF. CDR3 bases: TGCAGTGCTAGCTCAGGATCTCTAGCCGACACAGATACGCAGTATTTT. V usage is TRBV20-1 and J usage is TRBJ2-3; possibly TRBD2 for D (5 bases). CDR1 and CDR2 (germline): DFQATT, SNEGSKA (reference sequence). Trimming took 3 bases from V and 2 from J, leaving 18 bases between them. CDR3 length: 16 amino acids.

This clonotype was observed at least ten times. The V call is TRBV4-2, the J call TRBJ1-1, with 7 bases that match TRBD1. Trimming at V came to 4 bases and at J to 2 bases, leaving 4 bases not matched to a gene. The CDR3 consists of 14 residues. Germline CDR1 LGHNA, CDR2 YNFKEQ. CDR3 DNA: TGTGCCAGCAGCCCGGGACAGTTCAACACTGAAGCTTTCTTT. Its translation is CASSPGQFNTEAFF.

CDR3 in DNA: TGTGCCAGCAGCGTAGCAGCTGGGGTCGGACTAGCGGGAAGTGAGCAGTTCTTC. Amino acid sequence: CASSVAAGVGLAGSEQFF. V gene TRBV9 combines with J gene TRBJ2-1; 12 positions agree with TRBD2. The CDR3 is made up of 18 amino acids. Germline V gives CDR1 SGDLS, CDR2 YYNGEE. The trim removed 0 bases at V and 9 bases at J, leaving 13 bases unmatched. The whole variable domain, filled in from reference TRBV9 and TRBJ2-1, reads DSGVTQTPKHLITATGQRVTLRCSPRSGDLSVYWYQQSLDQGLQFLIQYYNGEERAKGNILERFSAQQFPDLHSELNLSSLELGDSALYFCASSVAAGVGLAGSEQFFGPGTRLTVL.

This clonotype was detected ten times or more. V gene TRBV29-1 combines with J gene TRBJ2-1, with 10 bases fitting TRBD2. Germline V gene sequence: CDR1 SQVTM, CDR2 ANQGSEA. V lost 6 bases, J lost 0 bases, and 11 bases stayed unmatched. The CDR3 consists of 17 residues. The CDR3 bases are TGCAGCGTGGACCTAGCGGGAGCTACTAGCTCCTACAATGAGCAGTTCTTC. Translated, it gives CSVDLAGATSSYNEQFF.

This clonotype was seen at least ten times. The V and J genes are TRBV20-1 and TRBJ2-5; 10 bases line up with TRBD1. Trimming took 1 base from V and 5 from J; bases not matched to a gene: 10. Germline assignment: CDR1 DFQATT and CDR2 SNEGSKA (reference sequence). The CDR3 consists of 16 residues. The CDR3 region has the DNA TGCAGTGCTAGAGTTCTGGGACAGGGGATGTCGGAGACCCAGTACTTC. This codes for CSARVLGQGMSETQYF.